Below, 10 T cell receptor beta chains from the same sample are listed, as sequenced in a study of response to subunit inactivated influenza vaccine (dated by TCRdb to about 2018). The library was prepared using RT-PCR. The listed sequencing device is Illumina HiSeq 2500. TCRdb reran the public reads through fastp at Q25 and MiXCR, keeping productive beta chains. Each CDR3 protein gets just one entry, which takes the most common genes and DNA from the rows behind it. This sample holds about 500,000 distinct CDR3 sequences; approximately 15% were observed only once. The ten largest clonotypes hold approximately 3% of the sample. Sequencing was performed on CD4+ T cells sorted from PBMCs, taken 23 months after vaccination. The receptor set was obtained from a man aged 45-69 years who received an inactivated influenza vaccine. Donor details come from another sample of the same person, matched by shared clones.

The rearrangement links TRBV20-1 to TRBJ2-3; D gene ambiguous. Germline CDR1 is DFQATT and CDR2 is SNEGSKA (reference sequence). The CDR3 extends over 14 amino acids. V lost 6 bases and J lost 5, with 18 bases in between. The CDR3 sequence: CSASKWTSEDTQYF. The CDR3 nucleotides read TGCAGTGCCAGTAAGTGGACGTCGGAAGATACGCAGTATTTT.

In its sample, this clonotype was seen a few times. The chain links TRBV6-5 to TRBJ2-3, with D tentatively TRBD1 or TRBD2 (5 bases each). This CDR3 has 17 residues. Trimming removed 0 bases from V and 0 bases from J, with 13 bases in between. Looked up from germline, CDR1 is MNHEY and CDR2 is SVGAGI. The CDR3 is CASSYSSGRVSTDTQYF. Here the CDR3 DNA reads TGTGCCAGCAGTTACTCGAGCGGCAGGGTGAGCACAGATACGCAGTATTTT.

The gene calls are TRBV11-2 and TRBJ2-3; D gene unclear. Germline V gives CDR1 SGHAT, CDR2 FQNNGV. The CDR3 has 14 amino acids. V was trimmed by 2 bases and J by 2 bases, leaving 8 bases between them. The CDR3 DNA is TGTGCCAGCAGCTTAAGACCCAACACAGATACGCAGTATTTT. Amino acid sequence: CASSLRPNTDTQYF.

The CDR3: CASRSPGTGGTGELFF. The CDR3 DNA follows: TGTGCCAGCCGGTCCCCGGGGACAGGGGGAACCGGGGAGCTGTTTTTT. The chain is built from TRBV7-2 and TRBJ2-2, with TRBD1 matching over 11 bases. The germline V gene has CDR1 SGHTA and CDR2 FQGNSA. The CDR3 extends over 16 amino acids. J gave up 5 bases and V 8 bases, and 10 bases lay outside the gene matches.

The chain links TRBV5-1 to TRBJ2-3, with D perhaps TRBD1 or TRBD2 (5 bases each). The CDR3 runs to 15 residues. With 6 bases removed from V and 2 bases from J, the gap between germline ends came to 16 bases. From germline, CDR1 is SGHRS and CDR2 YFSETQ. CDR3 residues: CASTNPPGATDTQYF. The CDR3 DNA sequence: TGCGCCAGCACCAACCCCCCCGGGGCCACAGATACGCAGTATTTT.

This clonotype was found a few times. V gene TRBV3-1 combines with J gene TRBJ1-4; D is possibly TRBD1 (6 bases). CDR3 length: 15 amino acids. Trimming pared 4 bases from V and 7 bases from J, leaving 16 bases between. The germline CDR1 and CDR2 sequences are LGHDT and YNNKEL (reference sequence). The CDR3 reads CASSLATGIGEKLFF. The CDR3, as DNA: TGTGCCAGCAGCCTCGCAACAGGGATCGGTGAAAAACTGTTTTTT.

This clonotype was counted between two and nine times. The V and J genes are TRBV5-1 and TRBJ1-1; TRBD1 is a possible D gene (6 bases). Germline V lookup: CDR1 SGHRS, CDR2 YFSETQ. The CDR3 has 16 amino acids. V was cut by 3 bases and J by 1 base, with 16 bases left in between. CDR3 in amino acids: CASSWGGGRRNTEAFF. The DNA of the CDR3 is TGCGCCAGCAGCTGGGGCGGGGGCCGCCGGAACACTGAAGCTTTCTTT.

There are a few counts of this clonotype. The chain uses TRBV4-3 and TRBJ1-2; D is undetermined. Germline loops: CDR1 LGHNA, CDR2 YSLEER. The CDR3 length is 16 residues. V was pared by 3 bases and J by 3 bases, with 17 bases between. CDR3: CASSQSRAWADYGYTF. The CDR3 DNA reads TGCGCCAGCAGCCAGTCCCGGGCCTGGGCGGACTATGGCTACACCTTC.

This clonotype was recorded many times. V gene TRBV20-1 combines with J gene TRBJ2-7, with TRBD2 matching over 9 bases. The length of the CDR3 is 16 residues. The V gene's germline CDR1 is DFQATT and CDR2 SNEGSKA (reference sequence). Losses at the gene ends were 0 bases for V and 0 bases for J; bases not matched to a gene: 6. DNA of the CDR3: TGCAGTGCTAGAGATTTATTTAGCGGGAGCTCCTACGAGCAGTACTTC. Amino acids: CSARDLFSGSSYEQYF.

The gene calls are TRBV7-2 and TRBJ1-3; D perhaps matches TRBD1 (5 bases). Germline assignment: CDR1 SGHTA and CDR2 FQGNSA. The CDR3 contains 15 residues. V shed 5 bases and J shed 2 bases, with 13 bases lying between them. The CDR3 loop is CASSASRQTGNTIYF. CDR3 sequence (DNA): TGTGCCAGCAGCGCCTCAAGACAGACTGGAAACACCATATATTTT.